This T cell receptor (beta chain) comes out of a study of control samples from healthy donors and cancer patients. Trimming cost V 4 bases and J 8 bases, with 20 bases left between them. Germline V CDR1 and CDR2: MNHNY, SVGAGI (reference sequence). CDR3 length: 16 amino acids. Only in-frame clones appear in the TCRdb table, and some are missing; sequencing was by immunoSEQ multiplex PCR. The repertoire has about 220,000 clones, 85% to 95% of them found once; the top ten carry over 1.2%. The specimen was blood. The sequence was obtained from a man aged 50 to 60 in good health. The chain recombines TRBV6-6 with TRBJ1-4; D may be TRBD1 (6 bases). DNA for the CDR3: TGTGCCAGCAGTTCCGGACGTGGCAGGGGCACCGAAAAACTGTTTTTT. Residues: CASSSGRGRGTEKLFF.